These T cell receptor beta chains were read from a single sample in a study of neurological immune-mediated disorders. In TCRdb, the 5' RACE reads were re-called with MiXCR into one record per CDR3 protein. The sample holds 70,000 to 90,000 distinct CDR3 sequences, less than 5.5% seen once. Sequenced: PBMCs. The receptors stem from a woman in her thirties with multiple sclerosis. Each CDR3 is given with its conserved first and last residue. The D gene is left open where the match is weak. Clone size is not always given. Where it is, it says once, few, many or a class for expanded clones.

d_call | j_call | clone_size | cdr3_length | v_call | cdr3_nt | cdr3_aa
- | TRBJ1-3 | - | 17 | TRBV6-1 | TGTGCCAGCAGCCTCAAACCGTATCCGTTGCCTGGAAACACCATATATTTT | CASSLKPYPLPGNTIYF
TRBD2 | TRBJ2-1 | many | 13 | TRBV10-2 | TGCGCCAGCACCGGACTAGGCCGGGATGAGCAGTTCTTC | CASTGLGRDEQFF
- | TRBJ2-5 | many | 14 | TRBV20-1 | TGCAGTGCTGATAGGGGGGGCCTAGTAGAGACCCAGTACTTC | CSADRGGLVETQYF
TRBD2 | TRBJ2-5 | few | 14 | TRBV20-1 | TGCAGTGCTAGAGGGACTAGCGGCCAAGAGACCCAGTACTTC | CSARGTSGQETQYF
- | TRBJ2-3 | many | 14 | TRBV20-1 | TGCAGTGCTCCCGGACAGAGTTCCACAGATACGCAGTATTTT | CSAPGQSSTDTQYF
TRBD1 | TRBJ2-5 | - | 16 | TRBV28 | TGTGCCAGCAGTGGTACCGGGACAGGGTATGGGGAGACCCAGTACTTC | CASSGTGTGYGETQYF
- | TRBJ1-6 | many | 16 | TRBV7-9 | TGTGCCAGCAGCTCTTTATCCCCGGGGCAAGATTCACCCCTCCACTTT | CASSSLSPGQDSPLHF
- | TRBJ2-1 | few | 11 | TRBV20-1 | TGCAGTGCCGGCAGATACAATGAGCAGTTCTTC | CSAGRYNEQFF
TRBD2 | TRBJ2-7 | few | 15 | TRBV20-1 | TGCAGTGCTAGTAAAGTGCTAGCGGGGGCCTACGAGCAGTACTTC | CSASKVLAGAYEQYF
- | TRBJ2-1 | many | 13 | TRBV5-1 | TGCGCCAGCAGCGCCCTTGAGAGAAATGAGCAGTTCTTC | CASSALERNEQFF
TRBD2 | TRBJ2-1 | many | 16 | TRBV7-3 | TGTGCCAGCAGCCGCCTCGGGGCGGGGGGAAACAATGAGCAGTTCTTC | CASSRLGAGGNNEQFF
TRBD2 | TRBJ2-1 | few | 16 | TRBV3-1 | TGTGCCAGCAGCCCGTACGGGACTAGCGGGAGCTATGAGCAGTTCTTC | CASSPYGTSGSYEQFF
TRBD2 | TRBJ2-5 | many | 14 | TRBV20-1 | TGCAGTGCTAGAGCTGGCGGGGGGGTAGAGACCCAGTACTTC | CSARAGGGVETQYF
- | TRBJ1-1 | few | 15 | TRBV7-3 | TGTGCCAGCAGCCCAAATGGGGGGATGAACACTGAAGCTTTCTTT | CASSPNGGMNTEAFF
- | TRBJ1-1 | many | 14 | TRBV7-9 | TGTGCCACCGCCAAGGATGGAACGAACACTGAAGCTTTCTTT | CATAKDGTNTEAFF
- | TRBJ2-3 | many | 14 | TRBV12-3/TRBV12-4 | TGTGCCAGCAGCCTGGGCCTTAGCACAGATACGCAGTATTTT | CASSLGLSTDTQYF
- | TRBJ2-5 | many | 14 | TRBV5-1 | TGCGCCAGCAGCTTGGGCCCGGACGGAGGGACCCAGTACTTC | CASSLGPDGGTQYF
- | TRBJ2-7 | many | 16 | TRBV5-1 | TGCGCCAGCAGCTCTGTGGACAGCACTAGCTCCTACGAGCAGTACTTC | CASSSVDSTSSYEQYF
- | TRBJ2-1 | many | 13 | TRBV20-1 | TGCAGTGCTTCCCGGCAAGTCGGGGATGAGCAGTTCTTC | CSASRQVGDEQFF
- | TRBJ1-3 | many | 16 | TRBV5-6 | TGTGCCAGCAGCTTGGTTGCGGGGGCTGCTGGAAACACCATATATTTT | CASSLVAGAAGNTIYF
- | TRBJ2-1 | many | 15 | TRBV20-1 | TGCAGTGCTACCCACCCGGACCTCTCCTACAATGAGCAGTTCTTC | CSATHPDLSYNEQFF
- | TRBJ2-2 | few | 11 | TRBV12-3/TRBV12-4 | TGTGCCAGCAGTTTAGCCTGGGAGCTGTTTTTT | CASSLAWELFF
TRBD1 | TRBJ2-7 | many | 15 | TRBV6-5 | TGTGCCAGCAGTTACACCAGGGGGCAGAGGAACGAGCAGTACTTC | CASSYTRGQRNEQYF
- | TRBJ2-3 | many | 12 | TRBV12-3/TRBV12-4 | TGTGCCAGCACCTCGAGTACAGATACGCAGTATTTT | CASTSSTDTQYF
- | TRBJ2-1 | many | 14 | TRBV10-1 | TGCGCCAGCAGTTCTAGGACTCCCTTGAATGAGCAGTTCTTC | CASSSRTPLNEQFF
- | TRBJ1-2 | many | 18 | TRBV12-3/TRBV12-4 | TGTGCCAGCAGTTTTCCGCCGGGACGGACTAATTTTAACTATGGCTACACCTTC | CASSFPPGRTNFNYGYTF
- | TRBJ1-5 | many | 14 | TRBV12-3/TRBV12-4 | TGTGCCAGCAGTCCAGGGGTCAGCAGTCAGCCCCAGCATTTT | CASSPGVSSQPQHF
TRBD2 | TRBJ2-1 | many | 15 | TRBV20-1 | TGCAGTGCTAGACTACTAGCGGGTCTCTACAATGAGCAGTTCTTC | CSARLLAGLYNEQFF
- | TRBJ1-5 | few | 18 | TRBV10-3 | TGTGCCATCAGTGAGTTTGGCAGGCTGGCCGAGGGCAATCAGTCCCAGCATTTT | CAISEFGRLAEGNQSQHF
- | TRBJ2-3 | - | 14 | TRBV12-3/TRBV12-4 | TGTGCCAGCAGTTTAGAAGTAGCCGGAGATACGCAGTATTTT | CASSLEVAGDTQYF
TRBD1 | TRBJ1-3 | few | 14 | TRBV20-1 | TGCAGTGCCTCTGACAGGGGCTCTGGAAAAAACATATATTTT | CSASDRGSGKNIYF
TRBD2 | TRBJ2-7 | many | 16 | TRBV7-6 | TGTGCCAGCAGCTCTGGACTAGCGGAAGGTTCCTACGAGCAGTACTTC | CASSSGLAEGSYEQYF
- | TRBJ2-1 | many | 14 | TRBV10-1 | TGCGCCAGCAGTGACCCATTCTCCTACAATGAGCAGTTCTTC | CASSDPFSYNEQFF
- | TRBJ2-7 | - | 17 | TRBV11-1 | TGTGCCAGCAGCTTAGAGGTGGACCCTCTAAGCTCCTACGAGCAGTACTTC | CASSLEVDPLSSYEQYF
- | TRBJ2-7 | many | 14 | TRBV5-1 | TGCGCCAGCAGCTCCAAATTGACCTCAGGAGAGCAGTACTTC | CASSSKLTSGEQYF
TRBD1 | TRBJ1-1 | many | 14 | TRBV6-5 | TGTGCCAGCAGGCGAGGACAGGGGGGCACTGAAGCTTTCTTT | CASRRGQGGTEAFF